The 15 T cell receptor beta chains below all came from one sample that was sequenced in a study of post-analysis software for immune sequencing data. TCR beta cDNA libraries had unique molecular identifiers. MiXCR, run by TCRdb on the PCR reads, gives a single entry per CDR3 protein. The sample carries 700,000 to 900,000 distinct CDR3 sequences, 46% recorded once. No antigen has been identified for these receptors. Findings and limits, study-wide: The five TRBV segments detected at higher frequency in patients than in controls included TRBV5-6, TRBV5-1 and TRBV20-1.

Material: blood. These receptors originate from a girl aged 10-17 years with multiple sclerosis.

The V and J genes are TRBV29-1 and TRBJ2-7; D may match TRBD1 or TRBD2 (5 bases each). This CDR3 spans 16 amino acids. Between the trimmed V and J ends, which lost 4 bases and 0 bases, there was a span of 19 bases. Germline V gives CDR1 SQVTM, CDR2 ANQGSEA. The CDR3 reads CSVVAGLAPYSYEQYF. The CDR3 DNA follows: TGCAGCGTTGTCGCAGGGCTAGCCCCATACTCCTACGAGCAGTACTTC.

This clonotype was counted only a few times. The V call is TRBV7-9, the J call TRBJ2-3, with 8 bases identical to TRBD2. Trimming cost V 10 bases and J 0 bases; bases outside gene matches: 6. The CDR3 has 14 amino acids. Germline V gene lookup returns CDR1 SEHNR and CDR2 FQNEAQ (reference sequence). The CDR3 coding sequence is TGTGCCATCCCGGCGGGGGGAAGCACAGATACGCAGTATTTT. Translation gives CAIPAGGSTDTQYF. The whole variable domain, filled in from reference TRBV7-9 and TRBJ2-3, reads DTGVSQNPRHKITKRGQNVTFRCDPISEHNRLYWYRQTLGQGPEFLTYFQNEAQLEKSRLLSDRFSAERPKGSFSTLEIQRTEQGDSAMYLCAIPAGGSTDTQYFGPGTRLTVL.

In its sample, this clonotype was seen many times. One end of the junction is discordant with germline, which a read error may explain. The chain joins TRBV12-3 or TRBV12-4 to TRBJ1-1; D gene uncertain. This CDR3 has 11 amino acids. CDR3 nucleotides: TGCGCCAGCAGCTTGGACACTGAAGCTTTCTTT. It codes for CASSLDTEAFF.

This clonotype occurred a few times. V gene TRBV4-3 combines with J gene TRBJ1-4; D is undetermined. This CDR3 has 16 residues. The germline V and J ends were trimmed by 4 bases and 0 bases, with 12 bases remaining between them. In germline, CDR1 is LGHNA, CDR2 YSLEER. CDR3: CASSRTSGATNEKLFF. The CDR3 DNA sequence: TGCGCCAGCAGCCGTACTTCGGGTGCAACTAATGAAAAACTGTTTTTT.

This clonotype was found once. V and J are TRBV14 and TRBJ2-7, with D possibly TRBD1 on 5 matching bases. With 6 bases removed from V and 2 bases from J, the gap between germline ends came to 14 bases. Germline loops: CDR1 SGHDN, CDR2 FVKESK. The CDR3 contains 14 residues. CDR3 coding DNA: TGTGCCAGCAGTTATCGACAGACCCCCTACGAGCAGTACTTC. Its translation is CASSYRQTPYEQYF.

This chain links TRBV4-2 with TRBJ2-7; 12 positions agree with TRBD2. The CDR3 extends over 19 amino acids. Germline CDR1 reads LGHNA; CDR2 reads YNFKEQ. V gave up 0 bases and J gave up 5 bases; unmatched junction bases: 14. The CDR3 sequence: CASSQDLSRTSGTSDEQYF. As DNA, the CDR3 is TGTGCCAGCAGCCAAGATCTTTCAAGGACTAGCGGGACTAGCGACGAGCAGTACTTC.

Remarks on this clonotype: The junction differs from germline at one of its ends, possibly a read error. The CDR3 protein is CASLDTLNFGYTF. In DNA form, the CDR3 reads TGTGCCAGTTTGGACACACTTAACTTTGGCTACACCTTC. The V and J genes are TRBV6-5 and TRBJ1-2; possible D gene TRBD1, 5 bases. The germline CDR1 and CDR2 sequences are MNHEY and SVGAGI. This CDR3 has 13 amino acids.

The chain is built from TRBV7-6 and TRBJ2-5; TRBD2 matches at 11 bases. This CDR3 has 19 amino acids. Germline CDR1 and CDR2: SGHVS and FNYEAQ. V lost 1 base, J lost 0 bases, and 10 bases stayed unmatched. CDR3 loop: CASSLDLRRLAGYQETQYF. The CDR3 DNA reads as TGTGCCAGCAGCTTAGACTTGAGGAGACTAGCGGGGTACCAAGAGACCCAGTACTTC. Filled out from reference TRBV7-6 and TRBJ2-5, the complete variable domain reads GAGVSQSPRYKVTKRGQDVALRCDPISGHVSLYWYRQALGQGPEFLTYFNYEAQQDKSGLPNDRFSAERPEGSISTLTIQRTEQRDSAMYRCASSLDLRRLAGYQETQYFGPGTRLLVL.

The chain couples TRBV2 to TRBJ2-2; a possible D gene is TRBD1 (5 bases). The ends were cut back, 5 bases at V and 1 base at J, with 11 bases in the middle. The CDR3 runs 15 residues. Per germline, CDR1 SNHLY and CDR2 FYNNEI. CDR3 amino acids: CASSTDRMNTGELFF. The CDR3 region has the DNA TGTGCCAGCAGTACCGACAGAATGAACACCGGGGAGCTGTTTTTT.

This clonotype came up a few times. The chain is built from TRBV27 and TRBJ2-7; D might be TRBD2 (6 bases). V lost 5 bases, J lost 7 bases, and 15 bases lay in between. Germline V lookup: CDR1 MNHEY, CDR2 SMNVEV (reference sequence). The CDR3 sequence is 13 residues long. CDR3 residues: CASSLPGGREQYF. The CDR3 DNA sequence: TGTGCCAGCAGTCTTCCCGGGGGTCGGGAGCAGTACTTC.

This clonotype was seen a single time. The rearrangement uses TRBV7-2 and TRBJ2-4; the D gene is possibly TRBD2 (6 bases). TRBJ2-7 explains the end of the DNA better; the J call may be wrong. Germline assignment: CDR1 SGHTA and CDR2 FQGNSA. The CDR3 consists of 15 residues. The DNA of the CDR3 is TGTGCCAGCAGCCCCCTGGGGGGTGCGGTGAGCGAGCAGTACTTC. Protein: CASSPLGGAVSEQYF.

The CDR3 DNA follows: TGTGCCCACTCAACAGATACGCAGTATTTT. Amino acid sequence: CAHSTDTQYF. The chain links TRBV12-3 or TRBV12-4 to TRBJ2-3; unclear D gene. Trimming removed 11 bases from V and 3 bases from J, with 6 bases in between. This CDR3 is 10 amino acids long.

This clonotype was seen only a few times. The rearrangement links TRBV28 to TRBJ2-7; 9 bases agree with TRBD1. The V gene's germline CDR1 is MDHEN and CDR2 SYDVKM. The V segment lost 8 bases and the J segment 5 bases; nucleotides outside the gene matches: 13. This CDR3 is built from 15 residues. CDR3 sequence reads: CASSDTGTGSHEQYF. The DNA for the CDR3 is TGTGCCAGCTCGGACACCGGGACAGGGTCCCACGAGCAGTACTTC.

In DNA, the CDR3 is TGTGCCAGCTCCCGGGACTCCCTAAAGTATTTT. Translated, it gives CASSRDSLKYF. V is TRBV6-5 and J is TRBJ2-3, with D maybe TRBD2 (6 bases). Germline V gives CDR1 MNHEY, CDR2 SVGAGI. Trimming stripped 8 bases from V and 13 bases from J, with 16 bases between. The CDR3 runs 11 residues.

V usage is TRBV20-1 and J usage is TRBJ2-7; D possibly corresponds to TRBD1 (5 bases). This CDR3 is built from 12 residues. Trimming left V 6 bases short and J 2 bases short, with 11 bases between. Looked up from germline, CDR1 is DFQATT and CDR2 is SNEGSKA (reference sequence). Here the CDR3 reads CSAPKGAYEQYF. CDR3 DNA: TGCAGTGCCCCCAAAGGGGCCTACGAGCAGTACTTC.